The 18 T cell receptor beta chains given below trace back to one sample, sequenced in a study of graft-versus-host responses after intestinal transplantation. The data were produced by immunoSEQ multiplex PCR, yet TCRdb's version contains in-frame clones alone and is incomplete. The profile shows fewer than 20,000 clones, about 95% of them singletons. This specimen was PBMCs, taken 23 days after intestinal transplant. The receptors were sampled from a human patient who received an intestinal transplant, so some T cells may come from the graft donor.

Turning to this clone: A junction boundary mismatches the germline segment, possibly from a read error. This chain uses TRBV27 with TRBJ2-2, with 8 bases lining up with TRBD2. The CDR3 extends over 16 amino acids. Germline V gene sequence: CDR1 MNHEY, CDR2 SMNVEV (reference sequence). This chain's CDR3 is CVSSLYAAGAGGELFF. The CDR3 bases are TGTGTCAGCAGTTTATACGCAGCGGGGGCGGGCGGGGAGCTGTTTTTT.

The J gene is TRBJ2-1, the V gene TRBV7-3; 11 nucleotides line up with TRBD2. This CDR3 is built from 15 residues. V lost 2 bases and J lost 3; bases outside the gene matches: 0. CDR1 is SGHTA and CDR2 is FQGTGA in the germline V gene. CDR3 in amino acids: CASSLLAGGYNEQFF. The CDR3 coding sequence is TGTGCCAGCAGCTTACTAGCGGGGGGCTACAATGAGCAGTTCTTC.

The chain couples TRBV6-5 to TRBJ1-1; D uncertain. Trimming stripped 5 bases from V and 0 bases from J, with 13 bases between. The CDR3 is made up of 15 amino acids. Germline V gives CDR1 MNHEY, CDR2 SVGAGI. In DNA, the CDR3 is TGTGCCAGCAGTGCAATCCGGGGTTTGAACACTGAAGCTTTCTTT. Translating it yields CASSAIRGLNTEAFF.

Remarks on this clone: The junction differs from germline at one of its ends, possibly a read error. The sample carries other DNA sequences with the same CDR3. The J gene is TRBJ1-5, the V gene TRBV2, with D perhaps matching TRBD1 (5 bases). CDR1 and CDR2 from the germline V gene are SNHLY and FYNNEI. CDR3 length equals 12 residues. CDR3 region: CASSQGNQPQHF. The CDR3 DNA reads TGCGCCAGCAGTCAGGGTAACCAGCCTCAGCATTTT. The full variable domain, completed using reference TRBV2 and TRBJ1-5, is EPEVTQTPSHQVTQMGQEVILRCVPISNHLYFYWYRQILGQKVEFLVSFYNNEISEKSEIFDDQFSVERPDGSNFTLKIRSTKLEDSAMYFCASSQGNQPQHFGDGTRLSIL.

The chain combines TRBV23-1 with TRBJ1-4; D ambiguous. TRBV23-1 is designated an ORF whose function remains uncertain. The CDR3 has 16 amino acids. Trimming took off 0 bases at V and 5 bases at J, with 13 bases between the two ends. CDR3 coding DNA: TGCGCCAGCAGTCAATCGAGGGTAGGGTTGAATGAAAAACTGTTTTTT. Residues: CASSQSRVGLNEKLFF.

The chain joins TRBV5-1 to TRBJ1-2, with D unresolved. The CDR3 loop spans 15 amino acids. Germline V gene lookup returns CDR1 SGHRS and CDR2 YFSETQ. Trimming removed 0 bases at V and 4 bases at J, with 13 bases between. CDR3 in DNA: TGCGCCAGCAGCTTGGTGGTCGCCCGTCTCTATGGCTACACCTTC. It is translated as CASSLVVARLYGYTF.

The V gene is TRBV30, the J gene TRBJ2-3; no reliable D call. Germline V gene sequence: CDR1 GTSNPN, CDR2 SVGIG (reference sequence). V gave up 1 base and J gave up 3 bases, with 8 bases separating them. The CDR3 has 13 residues. The CDR3 is CAWSAHRTDTQYF. In DNA, the CDR3 is TGTGCCTGGAGTGCTCACAGAACAGATACGCAGTATTTT.

The J gene is TRBJ1-3, the V gene TRBV7-9; D unclear. Looked up from germline, CDR1 is SEHNR and CDR2 is FQNEAQ (reference sequence). Trimming pared 1 base from V and 0 bases from J, leaving 4 bases between. This CDR3 region has 14 residues. The CDR3 is CASSLGTSGNTIYF. CDR3 DNA: TGTGCCAGCAGCTTAGGGACCTCTGGAAACACCATATATTTT.

This chain joins TRBV27 and TRBJ2-3; no firm D call. The CDR3 runs to 14 residues. Trimming removed 3 bases from V and 5 bases from J, with 12 bases in between. The V gene's germline CDR1 is MNHEY and CDR2 SMNVEV (reference sequence). In DNA form, the CDR3 reads TGTGCCAGCAGTTTGGTCCCCTCCCAAGATACGCAGTATTTT. Translation: CASSLVPSQDTQYF.

The CDR3 DNA reads TGTGCCAGCATGCCGCTCAATAAGTCACAAAGTCGGGCCAACGTCCTGACTTTC. Protein: CASMPLNKSQSRANVLTF. The chain has TRBV5-6 and TRBJ2-6; D is uncertain. The length of the CDR3 is 18 residues. V was pared by 6 bases and J by 5 bases, with 24 bases between. The germline CDR1 and CDR2 sequences are SGHDT and YYEEEE.

The sample holds one count of this clone. The chain links TRBV6-5 to TRBJ1-2; D is uncertain. The V and J ends lost 7 bases and 3 bases respectively, with 3 bases between them. The CDR3 consists of 10 residues. The germline gives CDR1 MNHEY, CDR2 SVGAGI. CDR3 sequence: CASTHYGYTF. Written as DNA, the CDR3 is TGTGCCAGCACGCACTATGGCTACACCTTC.

This chain uses TRBV27 with TRBJ2-1; 10 bases fit TRBD1. The junction had 0 bases not matched to a gene; V was cut back by 2 bases and J by 2 bases. CDR1 and CDR2 (germline): MNHEY, SMNVEV (reference sequence). The CDR3 extends over 15 amino acids. Here the CDR3 reads CASSLGQGAYNEQFF. For the CDR3, the DNA is TGTGCCAGCAGTTTAGGACAGGGGGCCTACAATGAGCAGTTCTTC.

This chain uses TRBV4-3 with TRBJ2-2; 12 bases map to TRBD2. The CDR3 has 18 residues. The germline V gene encodes CDR1 LGHNA and CDR2 YSLEER. V trimming: 3 bases; J trimming: 4 bases; junction bases outside the gene matches: 9. As DNA, the CDR3 is TGCGCCAGCAGCCATCGACTAGCGGGAGTATCGGGCACCGGGGAGCTGTTTTTT. It encodes CASSHRLAGVSGTGELFF.

This rearrangement joins TRBV5-6 to TRBJ2-3, with 13 bases aligning to TRBD2. The CDR3 covers 14 residues. CDR1 is SGHDT, CDR2 YYEEEE, per germline. Germline trimming cut 4 bases from V and 4 bases from J; bases unmatched to any gene: 0. This chain's CDR3 is CASSGLAGADTQYF. For the CDR3, the DNA is TGTGCCAGCAGCGGACTAGCGGGAGCAGATACGCAGTATTTT.

The DNA of the CDR3 is TGTGCCAGCAGTACGGGGGACTATCTGCTCTACGAGCAGTACTTC. Amino acids: CASSTGDYLLYEQYF. J is TRBJ2-7 and V is TRBV6-5, with 7 bases identical to TRBD2. The CDR3 spans 15 residues. The trim removed 5 bases at V and 3 bases at J, leaving 10 bases unmatched. CDR1 is MNHEY, CDR2 SVGAGI, per germline.

V gene TRBV14 combines with J gene TRBJ2-7; no reliable D call. Trimming took 2 bases from V and 4 from J, leaving 6 bases between them. This CDR3 is 12 amino acids long. Germline CDR1 and CDR2: SGHDN and FVKESK. CDR3 nucleotides: TGTGCCAGCAGCCAACCCTTATACGAGCAGTACTTC. Amino acid sequence: CASSQPLYEQYF.

This rearrangement joins TRBV27 to TRBJ2-7; TRBD2 might be the D (5 bases). Germline assignment: CDR1 MNHEY and CDR2 SMNVEV (reference sequence). The germline V and J ends were trimmed by 5 bases and 2 bases, with 13 bases remaining between them. This CDR3 has 14 residues. As DNA, the CDR3 is TGTGCCAGCAGTCCTTTGGACGGGACCTACGAGCAGTACTTC. Residues: CASSPLDGTYEQYF.

The rearrangement links TRBV4-1 to TRBJ1-4, with D unclear. The CDR3 has 16 residues. V dropped 1 base and J dropped 1 base, with 10 bases sitting between them. The V gene's germline CDR1 is MGHRA and CDR2 YSYEKL. DNA for the CDR3: TGCGCCAGCAGCCAAGGGCAGATCAGAACTAATGAAAAACTGTTTTTT. Protein: CASSQGQIRTNEKLFF.